This T cell receptor (beta chain) was captured by sequencing in a study of blood T cell repertoires in COVID-19. Study details: Collection of acute and convalescent COVID-19 samples took place in the United States, Italy and Spain. In each case, the material was cDNA or gDNA derived from T cells, B-cell-depleted T cells, or PBMCs.

Trimming removed 6 bases at V and 6 bases at J, with 15 bases between. This CDR3 has 13 residues. The germline V gene has CDR1 MGHRA and CDR2 YSYEKL. Authors' processing steps: Nucleated cell number was recorded as an estimate derived from reference gene primer amplification. The repertoire was sequenced with immunoSEQ multiplex PCR; TCRdb's copy has only in-frame clones and lacks some. Clonal size and the V and J genes are those of that table, whereas D and trimming came from the DNA. The sample shows over 200,000 clones, 80% to 90% of them seen only once. The chain uses TRBV4-1 and TRBJ2-7; the D gene is possibly TRBD1 (5 bases). Input material: peripheral blood. The TCR was taken from an elderly woman with active or convalescent COVID-19. CDR3 in amino acids: CASSLGRTVEQYF. The DNA for the CDR3 is TGCGCCAGCAGTCTGGGGCGCACGGTCGAGCAGTACTTC.